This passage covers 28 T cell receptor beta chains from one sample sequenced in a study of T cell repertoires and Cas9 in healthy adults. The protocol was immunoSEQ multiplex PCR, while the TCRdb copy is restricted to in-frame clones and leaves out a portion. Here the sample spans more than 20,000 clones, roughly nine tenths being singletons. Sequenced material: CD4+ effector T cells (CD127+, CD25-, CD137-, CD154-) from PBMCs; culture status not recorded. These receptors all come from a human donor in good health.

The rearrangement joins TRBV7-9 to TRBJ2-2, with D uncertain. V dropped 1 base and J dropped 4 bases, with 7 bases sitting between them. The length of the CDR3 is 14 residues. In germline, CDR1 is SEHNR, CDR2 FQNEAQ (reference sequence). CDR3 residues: CASSLDSVTGELFF. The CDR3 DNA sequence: TGTGCCAGCAGCTTAGACTCAGTCACCGGGGAGCTGTTTTTT.

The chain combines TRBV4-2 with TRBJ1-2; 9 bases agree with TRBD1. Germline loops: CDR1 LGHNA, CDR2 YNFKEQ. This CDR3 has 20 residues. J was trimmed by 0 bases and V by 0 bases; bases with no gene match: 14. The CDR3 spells CASSQDTGGLMYRANYGYTF. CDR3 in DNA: TGTGCCAGCAGCCAAGATACAGGGGGCTTGATGTATAGAGCTAACTATGGCTACACCTTC.

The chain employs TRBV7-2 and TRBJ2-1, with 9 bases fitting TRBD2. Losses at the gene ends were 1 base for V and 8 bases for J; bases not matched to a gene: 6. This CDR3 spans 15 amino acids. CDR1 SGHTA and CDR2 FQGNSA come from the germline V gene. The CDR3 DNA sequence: TGTGCCAGCAGCTTAGGCGGGGGGGCTGGGTATGAGCAGTTCTTC. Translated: CASSLGGGAGYEQFF.

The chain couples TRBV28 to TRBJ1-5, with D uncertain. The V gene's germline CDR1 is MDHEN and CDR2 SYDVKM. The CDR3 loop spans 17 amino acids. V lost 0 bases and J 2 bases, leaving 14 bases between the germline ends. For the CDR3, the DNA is TGTGCCAGCAGTTTATGGGTTGATGGGGAAGGCAATCAGCCCCAGCATTTT. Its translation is CASSLWVDGEGNQPQHF.

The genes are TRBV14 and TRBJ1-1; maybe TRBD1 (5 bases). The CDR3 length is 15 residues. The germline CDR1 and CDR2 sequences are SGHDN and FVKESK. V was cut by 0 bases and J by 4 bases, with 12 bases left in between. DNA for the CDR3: TGTGCCAGCAGCCAAGATGGGGCTAGGGTCACTGAAGCTTTCTTT. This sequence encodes CASSQDGARVTEAFF.

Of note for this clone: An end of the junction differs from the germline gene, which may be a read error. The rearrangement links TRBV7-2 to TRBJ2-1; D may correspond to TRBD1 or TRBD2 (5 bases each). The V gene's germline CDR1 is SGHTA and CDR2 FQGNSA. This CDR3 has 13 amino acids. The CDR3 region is CASSQLTGTSMVF. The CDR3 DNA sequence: TGTGCCAGCAGCCAACTAACCGGGACCTCTATGGTCTTC.

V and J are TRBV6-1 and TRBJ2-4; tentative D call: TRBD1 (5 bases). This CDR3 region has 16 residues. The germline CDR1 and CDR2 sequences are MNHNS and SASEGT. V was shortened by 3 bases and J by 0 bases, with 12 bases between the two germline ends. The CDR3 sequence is CASSEGQGRAKNIQYF. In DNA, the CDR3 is TGTGCCAGCAGTGAGGGTCAGGGAAGAGCCAAAAACATTCAGTACTTC.

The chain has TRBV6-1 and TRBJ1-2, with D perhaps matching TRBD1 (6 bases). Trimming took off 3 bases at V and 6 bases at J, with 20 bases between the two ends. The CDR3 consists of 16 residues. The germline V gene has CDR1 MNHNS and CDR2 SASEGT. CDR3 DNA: TGTGCCAGCAGTGAGACAGGCCTACCGCTGGTTGATGGCTACACCTTC. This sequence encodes CASSETGLPLVDGYTF.

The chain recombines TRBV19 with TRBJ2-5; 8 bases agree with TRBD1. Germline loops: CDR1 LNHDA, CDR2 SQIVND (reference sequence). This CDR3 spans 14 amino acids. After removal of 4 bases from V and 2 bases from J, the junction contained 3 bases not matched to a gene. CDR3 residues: CASSRNRGQETQYF. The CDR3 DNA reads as TGTGCCAGTAGTAGAAACAGGGGGCAAGAGACCCAGTACTTC.

CDR3 in DNA: TGTGCCAGCAGCTTAGGAGGCATTGGGGCCAACGTCCTGACTTTC. This encodes CASSLGGIGANVLTF. The chain recombines TRBV5-4 with TRBJ2-6; maybe TRBD2 (5 bases). This CDR3 has 15 amino acids. Germline V gives CDR1 SGHNT, CDR2 YYREEE (reference sequence). V was cut by 2 bases and J by 3 bases, with 9 bases left in between.

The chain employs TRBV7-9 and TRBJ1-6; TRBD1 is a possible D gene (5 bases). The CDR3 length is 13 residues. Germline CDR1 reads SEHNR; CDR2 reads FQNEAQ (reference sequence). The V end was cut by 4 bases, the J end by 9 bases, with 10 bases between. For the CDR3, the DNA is TGTGCCAGCAGCTCAGACAGAGTTTCACCCCTCCACTTT. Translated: CASSSDRVSPLHF.

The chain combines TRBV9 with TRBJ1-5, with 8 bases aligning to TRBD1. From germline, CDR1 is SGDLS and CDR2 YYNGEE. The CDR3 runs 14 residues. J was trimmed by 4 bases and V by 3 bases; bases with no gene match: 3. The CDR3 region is CASSATGGNQPQHF. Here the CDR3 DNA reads TGTGCCAGCAGCGCAACAGGGGGGAATCAGCCCCAGCATTTT.

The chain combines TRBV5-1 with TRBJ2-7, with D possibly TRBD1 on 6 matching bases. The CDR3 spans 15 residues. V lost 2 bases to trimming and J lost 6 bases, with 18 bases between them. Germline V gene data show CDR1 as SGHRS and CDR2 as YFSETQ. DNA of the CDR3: TGCGCCAGCAGCTTAGGACAGCGACACATCATCGAGCAGTACTTC. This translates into CASSLGQRHIIEQYF.

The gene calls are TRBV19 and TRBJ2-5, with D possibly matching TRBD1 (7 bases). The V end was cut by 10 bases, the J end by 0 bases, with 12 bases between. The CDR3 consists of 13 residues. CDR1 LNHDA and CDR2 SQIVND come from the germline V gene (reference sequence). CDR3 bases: TGTGCCACAGGAGGGACAGACCAAGAGACCCAGTACTTC. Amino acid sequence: CATGGTDQETQYF.

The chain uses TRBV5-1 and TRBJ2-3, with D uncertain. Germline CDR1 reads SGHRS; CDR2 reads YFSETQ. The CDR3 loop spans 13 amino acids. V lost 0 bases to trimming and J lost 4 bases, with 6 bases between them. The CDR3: CASSLADPDTQYF. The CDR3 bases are TGCGCCAGCAGCTTGGCCGACCCAGATACGCAGTATTTT.

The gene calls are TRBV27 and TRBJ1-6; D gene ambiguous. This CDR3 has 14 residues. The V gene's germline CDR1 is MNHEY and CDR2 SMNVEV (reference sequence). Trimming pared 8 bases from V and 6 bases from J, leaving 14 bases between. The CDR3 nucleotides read TGTGCCAGCCACGCCGCGGGCCTTAATTCACCCCTCCACTTT. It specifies CASHAAGLNSPLHF.

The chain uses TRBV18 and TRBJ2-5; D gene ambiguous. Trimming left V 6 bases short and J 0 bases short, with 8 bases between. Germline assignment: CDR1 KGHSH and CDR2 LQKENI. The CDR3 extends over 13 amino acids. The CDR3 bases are TGTGCCAGCTCCCCGGAGTACCAAGAGACCCAGTACTTC. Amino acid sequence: CASSPEYQETQYF. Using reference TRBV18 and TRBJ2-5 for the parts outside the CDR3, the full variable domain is NAGVMQNPRHLVRRRGQEARLRCSPMKGHSHVYWYRQLPEEGLKFMVYLQKENIIDESGMPKERFSAEFPKEGPSILRIQQVVRGDSAAYFCASSPEYQETQYFGPGTRLLVL.

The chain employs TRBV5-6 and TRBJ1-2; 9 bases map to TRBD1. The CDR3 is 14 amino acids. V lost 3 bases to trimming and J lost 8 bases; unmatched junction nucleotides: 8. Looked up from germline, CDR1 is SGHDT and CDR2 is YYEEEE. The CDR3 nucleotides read TGTGCCAGCAGCTCTCCTGGACAGGGGAACGGCTACACCTTC. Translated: CASSSPGQGNGYTF.

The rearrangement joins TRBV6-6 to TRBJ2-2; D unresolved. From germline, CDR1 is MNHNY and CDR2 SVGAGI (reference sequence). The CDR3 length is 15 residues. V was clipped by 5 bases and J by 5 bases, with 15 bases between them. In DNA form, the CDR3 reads TGTGCCAGCAGTCGGCCGGGCGTTGGGACCGGGGAGCTGTTTTTT. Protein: CASSRPGVGTGELFF.

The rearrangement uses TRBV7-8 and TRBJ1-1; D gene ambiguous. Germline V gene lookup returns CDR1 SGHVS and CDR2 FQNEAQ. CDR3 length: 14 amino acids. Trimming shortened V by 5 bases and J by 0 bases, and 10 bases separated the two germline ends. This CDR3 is CASSRGSMNTEAFF. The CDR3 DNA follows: TGTGCCAGCAGCCGCGGCTCCATGAACACTGAAGCTTTCTTT. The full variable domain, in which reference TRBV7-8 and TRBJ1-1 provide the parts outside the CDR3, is GAGVSQSPRYKVAKRGQDVALRCDPISGHVSLFWYQQALGQGPEFLTYFQNEAQLDKSGLPSDRFFAERPEGSVSTLKIQRTQQEDSAVYLCASSRGSMNTEAFFGQGTRLTVV.

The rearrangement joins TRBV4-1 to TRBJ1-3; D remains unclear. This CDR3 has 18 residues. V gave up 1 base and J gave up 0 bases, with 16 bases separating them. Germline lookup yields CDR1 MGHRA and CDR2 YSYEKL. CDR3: CASSQGYNGMLSGNTIYF. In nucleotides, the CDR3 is TGCGCCAGCAGCCAAGGGTACAATGGTATGCTCTCTGGAAACACCATATATTTT.

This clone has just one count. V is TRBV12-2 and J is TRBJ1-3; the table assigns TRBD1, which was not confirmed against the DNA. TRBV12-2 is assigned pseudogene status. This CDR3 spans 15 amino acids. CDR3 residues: CASRSGTGPGNTIYF. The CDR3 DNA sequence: TGTGCAAGTCGCTCTGGGACAGGACCTGGAAACACCATATATTTT.

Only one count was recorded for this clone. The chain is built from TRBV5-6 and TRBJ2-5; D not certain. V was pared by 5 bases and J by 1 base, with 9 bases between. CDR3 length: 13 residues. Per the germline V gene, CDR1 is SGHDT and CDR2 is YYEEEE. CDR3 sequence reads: CASSDWIQETQYF. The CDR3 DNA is TGTGCCAGCAGTGACTGGATCCAAGAGACCCAGTACTTC.

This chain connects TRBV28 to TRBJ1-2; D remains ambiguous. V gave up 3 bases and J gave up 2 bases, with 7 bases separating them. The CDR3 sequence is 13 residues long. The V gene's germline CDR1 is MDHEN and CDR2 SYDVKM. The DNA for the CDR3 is TGTGCCAGCAGTTTGAGGCCGAACTATGGCTACACCTTC. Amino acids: CASSLRPNYGYTF.

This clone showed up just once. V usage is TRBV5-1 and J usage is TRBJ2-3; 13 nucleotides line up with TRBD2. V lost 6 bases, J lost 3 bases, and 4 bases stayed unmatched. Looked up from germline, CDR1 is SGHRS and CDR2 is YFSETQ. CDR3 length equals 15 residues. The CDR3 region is CASTLLAGGTDTQYF. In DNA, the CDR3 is TGCGCCAGCACCTTACTAGCGGGGGGGACAGATACGCAGTATTTT.

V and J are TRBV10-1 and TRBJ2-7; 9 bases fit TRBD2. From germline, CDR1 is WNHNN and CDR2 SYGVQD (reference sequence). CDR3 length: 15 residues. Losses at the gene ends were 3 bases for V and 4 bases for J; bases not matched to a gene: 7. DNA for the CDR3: TGCGCCAGCAGTGATCCCAGCGGGGGGTCTTACGAGCAGTACTTC. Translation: CASSDPSGGSYEQYF.

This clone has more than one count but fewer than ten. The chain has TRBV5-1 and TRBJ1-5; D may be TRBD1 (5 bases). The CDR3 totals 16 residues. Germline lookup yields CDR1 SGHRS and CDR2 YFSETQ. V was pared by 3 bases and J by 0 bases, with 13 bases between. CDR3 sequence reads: CASSSGGSYSNQPQHF. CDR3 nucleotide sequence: TGCGCCAGCAGCTCGGGGGGGTCCTATAGCAATCAGCCCCAGCATTTT.

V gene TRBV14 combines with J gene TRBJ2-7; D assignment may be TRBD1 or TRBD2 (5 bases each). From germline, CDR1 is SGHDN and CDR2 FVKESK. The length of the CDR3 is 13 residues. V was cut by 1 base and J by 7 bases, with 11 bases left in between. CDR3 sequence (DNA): TGTGCCAGCAGCCAAGGGGGACGGCGGGAGCAGTACTTC. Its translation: CASSQGGRREQYF.